The clone carrying this TCR beta chain was seen many times. Its cognate antigen is unknown. These data are taken from a study of regulatory T cells in long-lasting Graves disease. Time point given: newly diagnosed GD, antithyroid drugs for less than 3 months. The TCR library was made from RNA that had been extracted from PBMCs in TRIzol. Overall study results and limits: Shared public clonotypes totalled 2,500 to 3,500 in persistent patients, compared with some 920 in new patients.

Library construction for TCR beta used iRepertoire HTBI primers and Arm-PCR of CDR3 regions. MiXCR, run by TCRdb on the multiplex PCR reads, gives a single entry per CDR3 protein. The sample shows about 240,000 distinct CDR3 sequences, 20% of them seen only once. The germline V gene encodes CDR1 KGHDR and CDR2 SFDVKD. The CDR3 extends over 14 amino acids. V lost 3 bases to trimming and J lost 4 bases, with 8 bases between them. The sample in question was peripheral blood mononuclear cells (PBMCs), obtained at new diagnosis, from a patient treated with antithyroid drugs. The clonotype comes from a female donor with Graves disease. The chain joins TRBV24-1 to TRBJ1-4, with D unresolved. CDR3 coding DNA: TGTGCCACCAGTGATGGGATAGTTAATGAAAAACTGTTTTTT. This encodes CATSDGIVNEKLFF.